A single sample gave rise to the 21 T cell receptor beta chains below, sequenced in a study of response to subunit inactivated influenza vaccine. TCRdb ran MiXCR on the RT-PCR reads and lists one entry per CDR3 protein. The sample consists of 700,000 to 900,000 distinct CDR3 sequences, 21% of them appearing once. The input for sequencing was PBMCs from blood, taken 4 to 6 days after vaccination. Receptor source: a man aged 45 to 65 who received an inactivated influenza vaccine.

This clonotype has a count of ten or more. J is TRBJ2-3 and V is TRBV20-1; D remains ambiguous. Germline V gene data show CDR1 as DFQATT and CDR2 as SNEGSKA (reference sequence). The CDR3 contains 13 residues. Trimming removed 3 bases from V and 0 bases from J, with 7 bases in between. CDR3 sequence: CSASRSSTDTQYF. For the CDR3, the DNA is TGCAGTGCTAGTCGCAGTAGCACAGATACGCAGTATTTT.

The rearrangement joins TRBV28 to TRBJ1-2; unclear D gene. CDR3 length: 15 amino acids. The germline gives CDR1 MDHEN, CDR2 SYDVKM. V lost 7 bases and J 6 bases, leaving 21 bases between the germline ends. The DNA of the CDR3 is TGTGCCAGCACCCAAACGGCCCCCGGAGGTCATGGCTACACCTTC. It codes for CASTQTAPGGHGYTF.

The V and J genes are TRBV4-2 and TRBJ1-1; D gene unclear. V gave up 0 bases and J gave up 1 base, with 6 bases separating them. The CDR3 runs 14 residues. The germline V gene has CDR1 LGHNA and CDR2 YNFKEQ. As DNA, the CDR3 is TGTGCCAGCAGCCAAGATCCAGAGAACACTGAAGCTTTCTTT. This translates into CASSQDPENTEAFF.

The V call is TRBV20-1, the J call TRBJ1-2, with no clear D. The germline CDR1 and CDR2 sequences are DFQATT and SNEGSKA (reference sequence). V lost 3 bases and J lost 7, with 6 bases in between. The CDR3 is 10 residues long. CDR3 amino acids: CSARTGGYTF. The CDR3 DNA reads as TGCAGTGCTAGGACGGGTGGCTACACCTTC.

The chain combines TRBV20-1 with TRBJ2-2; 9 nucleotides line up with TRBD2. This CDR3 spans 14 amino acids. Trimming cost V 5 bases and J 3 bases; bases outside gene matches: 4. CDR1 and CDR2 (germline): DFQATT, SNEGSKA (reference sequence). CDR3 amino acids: CSASSGVDTGELFF. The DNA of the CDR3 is TGCAGTGCTTCTAGCGGGGTGGACACCGGGGAGCTGTTTTTT.

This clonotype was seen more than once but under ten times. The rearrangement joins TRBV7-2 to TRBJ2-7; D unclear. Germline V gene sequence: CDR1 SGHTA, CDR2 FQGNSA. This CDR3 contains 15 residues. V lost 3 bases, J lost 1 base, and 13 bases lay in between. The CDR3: CASSFPLRGSYEQYF. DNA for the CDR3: TGTGCCAGCAGCTTTCCTCTCCGCGGATCCTACGAGCAGTACTTC.

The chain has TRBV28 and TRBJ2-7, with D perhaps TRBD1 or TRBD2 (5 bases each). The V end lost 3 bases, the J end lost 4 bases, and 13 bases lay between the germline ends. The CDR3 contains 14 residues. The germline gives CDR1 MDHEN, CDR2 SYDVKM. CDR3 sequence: CASSLPGPLYEQYF. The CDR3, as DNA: TGTGCCAGCAGTTTGCCGGGACCGCTTTACGAGCAGTACTTC. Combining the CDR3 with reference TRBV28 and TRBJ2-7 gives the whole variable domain DVKVTQSSRYLVKRTGEKVFLECVQDMDHENMFWYRQDPGLGLRLIYFSYDVKMKEKGDIPEGYSVSREKKERFSLILESASTNQTSMYLCASSLPGPLYEQYFGPGTRLTVT.

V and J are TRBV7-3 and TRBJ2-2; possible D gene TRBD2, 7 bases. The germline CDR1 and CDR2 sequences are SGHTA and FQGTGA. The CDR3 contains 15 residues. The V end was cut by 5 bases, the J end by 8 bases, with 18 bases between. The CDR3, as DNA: TGTGCCAGCAGCCTGGACAGTCGGGGGGTAGGGGAGCTGTTTTTT. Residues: CASSLDSRGVGELFF.

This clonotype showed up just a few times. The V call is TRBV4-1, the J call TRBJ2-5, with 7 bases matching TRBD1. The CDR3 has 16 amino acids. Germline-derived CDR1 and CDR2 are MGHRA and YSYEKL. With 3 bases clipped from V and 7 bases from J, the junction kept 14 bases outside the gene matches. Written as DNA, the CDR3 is TGCGCCAGCAGCCAGTGGGACAGCATGGGAGAAGGGACCCAGTACTTC. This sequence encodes CASSQWDSMGEGTQYF.

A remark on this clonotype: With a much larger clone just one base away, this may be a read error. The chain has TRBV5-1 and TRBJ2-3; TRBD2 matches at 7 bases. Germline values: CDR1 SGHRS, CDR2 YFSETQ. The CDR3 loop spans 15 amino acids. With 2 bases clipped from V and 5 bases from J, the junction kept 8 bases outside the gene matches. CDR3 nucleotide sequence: TGCGCCAGCAGCTTCAGCGGGGACCGCAAAGATACGCAGTATTTT. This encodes CASSFSGDRKDTQYF.

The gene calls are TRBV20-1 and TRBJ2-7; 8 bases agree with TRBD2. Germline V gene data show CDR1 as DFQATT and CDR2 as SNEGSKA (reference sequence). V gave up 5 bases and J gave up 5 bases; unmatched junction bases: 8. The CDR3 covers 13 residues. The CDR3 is CSAGTRVVHEQYF. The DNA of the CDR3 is TGCAGTGCTGGGACTAGGGTCGTGCACGAGCAGTACTTC.

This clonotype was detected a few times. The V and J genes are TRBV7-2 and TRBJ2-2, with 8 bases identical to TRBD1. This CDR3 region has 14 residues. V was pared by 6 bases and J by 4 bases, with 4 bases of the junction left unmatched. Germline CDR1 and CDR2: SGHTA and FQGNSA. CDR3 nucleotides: TGTGCCAGCAGTCGGGACAGGCCCACCGGGGAGCTGTTTTTT. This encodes CASSRDRPTGELFF.

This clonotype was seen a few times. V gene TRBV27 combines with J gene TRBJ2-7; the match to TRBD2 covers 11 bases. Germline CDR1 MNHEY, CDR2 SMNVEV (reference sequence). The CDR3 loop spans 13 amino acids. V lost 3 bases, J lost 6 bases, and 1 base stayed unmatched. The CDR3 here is CASSFLAGGEQYF. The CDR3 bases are TGTGCCAGCAGTTTCCTAGCGGGAGGCGAGCAGTACTTC.

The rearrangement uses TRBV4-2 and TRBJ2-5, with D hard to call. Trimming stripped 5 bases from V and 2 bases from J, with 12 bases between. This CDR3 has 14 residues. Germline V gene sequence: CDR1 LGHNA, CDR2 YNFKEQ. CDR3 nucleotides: TGTGCCAGCAGCAACTCCGACCGTCAAGAGACCCAGTACTTC. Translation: CASSNSDRQETQYF.

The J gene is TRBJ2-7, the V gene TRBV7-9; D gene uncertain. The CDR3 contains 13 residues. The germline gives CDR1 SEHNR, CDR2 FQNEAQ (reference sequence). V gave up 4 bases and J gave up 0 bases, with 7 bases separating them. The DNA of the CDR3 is TGTGCCAGCAGCTCCAAAGTCTCCTACGAGCAGTACTTC. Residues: CASSSKVSYEQYF.

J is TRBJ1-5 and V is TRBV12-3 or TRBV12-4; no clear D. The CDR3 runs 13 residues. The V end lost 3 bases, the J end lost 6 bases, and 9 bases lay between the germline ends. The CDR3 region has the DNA TGTGCCAGCAGTTTCACCTTAGCTCAGCCCCAGCATTTT. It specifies CASSFTLAQPQHF.

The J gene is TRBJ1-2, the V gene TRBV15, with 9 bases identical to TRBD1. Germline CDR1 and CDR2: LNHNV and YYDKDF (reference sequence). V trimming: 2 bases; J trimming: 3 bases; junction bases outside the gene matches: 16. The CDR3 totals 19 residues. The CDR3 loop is CATSRTSRSTGGSYYGYTF. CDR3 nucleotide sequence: TGTGCCACCAGCAGAACTTCAAGATCCACAGGGGGCAGTTACTATGGCTACACCTTC.

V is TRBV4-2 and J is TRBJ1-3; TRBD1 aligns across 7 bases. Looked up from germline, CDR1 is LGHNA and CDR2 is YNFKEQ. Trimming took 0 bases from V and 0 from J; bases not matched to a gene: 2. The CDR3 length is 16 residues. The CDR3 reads CASSQEQGNSGNTIYF. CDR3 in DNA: TGTGCCAGCAGCCAAGAACAGGGGAACTCTGGAAACACCATATATTTT.

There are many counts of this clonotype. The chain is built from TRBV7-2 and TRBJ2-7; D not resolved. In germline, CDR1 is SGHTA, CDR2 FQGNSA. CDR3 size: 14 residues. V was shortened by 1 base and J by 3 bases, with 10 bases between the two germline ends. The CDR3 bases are TGTGCCAGCAGCTTAGGAGGCCAGAACTACGAGCAGTACTTC. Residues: CASSLGGQNYEQYF.

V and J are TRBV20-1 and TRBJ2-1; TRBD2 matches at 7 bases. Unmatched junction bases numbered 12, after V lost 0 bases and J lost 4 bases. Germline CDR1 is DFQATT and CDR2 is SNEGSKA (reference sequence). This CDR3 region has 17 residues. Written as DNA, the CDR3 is TGCAGTGCTAGAGACCCTTACGGGGCTAGCGGATACAATGAGCAGTTCTTC. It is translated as CSARDPYGASGYNEQFF.

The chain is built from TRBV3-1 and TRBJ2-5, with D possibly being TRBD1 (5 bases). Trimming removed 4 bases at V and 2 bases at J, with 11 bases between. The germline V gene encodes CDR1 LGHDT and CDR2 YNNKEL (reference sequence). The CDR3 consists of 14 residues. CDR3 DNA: TGTGCCAGCAGCCCGCGGACACGTCAAGAGACCCAGTACTTC. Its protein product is CASSPRTRQETQYF.